One sample yielded the 20 T cell receptor beta chains listed below, sequenced in a study of shared clonotypes between healthy human individuals. Profiled with immunoSEQ multiplex PCR; TCRdb holds only in-frame clones, not every one. There are about 470,000 clones in the sample; 75% to 85% occur only once, and 13% lies in the top ten. The specimen was PBMCs. The receptors here all came from a woman aged 40 to 50 in good health. Some clones in this sample may be carry-over from other donors' samples.

In regard to this clone: At one end, the junction sequence differs from germline, possibly due to a read error. V and J are TRBV14 and TRBJ2-7; 8 positions agree with TRBD1. The CDR3 covers 13 residues. CDR1 is SGHDN and CDR2 is FVKESK in the germline V gene. CDR3 residues: CASSQDLGQGASF. The CDR3 DNA is TGTGCCAGCAGCCAAGATCTGGGGCAGGGGGCCAGCTTC.

The chain links TRBV7-9 to TRBJ2-5; 10 nucleotides agree with TRBD1. The germline V gene has CDR1 SEHNR and CDR2 FQNEAQ (reference sequence). There are 13 residues in the CDR3. V trimming: 6 bases; J trimming: 5 bases; junction bases outside the gene matches: 3. CDR3 in DNA: TGTGCCAGCAGACCGGGACAGGGGGAGACCCAGTACTTC. Translation gives CASRPGQGETQYF. Based on the CDR3 plus reference TRBV7-9 and TRBJ2-5, the full variable domain is DTGVSQNPRHKITKRGQNVTFRCDPISEHNRLYWYRQTLGQGPEFLTYFQNEAQLEKSRLLSDRFSAERPKGSFSTLEIQRTEQGDSAMYLCASRPGQGETQYFGPGTRLLVL.

This clone was counted a single time. V is TRBV28 and J is TRBJ2-3, with D possibly matching TRBD2 (6 bases). CDR1 and CDR2 (germline): MDHEN, SYDVKM. The V end was cut by 6 bases, the J end by 5 bases, with 15 bases between. This CDR3 is built from 14 residues. CDR3 bases: TGTGCCAGCAGCCCAATGGGGGGTGTAGATACGCAGTATTTT. Its protein product is CASSPMGGVDTQYF.

The V call is TRBV28, the J call TRBJ2-1; TRBD2 matches 15 bases. Unmatched junction bases numbered 3, after V lost 5 bases and J lost 7 bases. The CDR3 is 15 residues long. The germline V gene encodes CDR1 MDHEN and CDR2 SYDVKM. This chain's CDR3 is CASSRTSGRVNEQFF. Written as DNA, the CDR3 is TGTGCCAGCAGTCGGACTAGCGGGAGGGTAAATGAGCAGTTCTTC.

This chain uses TRBV18 with TRBJ2-2, with 7 nucleotides matching TRBD1. The CDR3 consists of 15 residues. V dropped 5 bases and J dropped 7; count of bases not matched to a gene: 10. CDR1 is KGHSH, CDR2 LQKENI, per germline. The CDR3 nucleotides read TGTGCCAGCTCAACGGGACAGAACACATTCGGGGAGCTGTTTTTT. Translating gives CASSTGQNTFGELFF.

This clone appeared a single time. The chain is built from TRBV5-6 and TRBJ2-7, with a tentative D call TRBD2 (7 bases). V lost 1 base to trimming and J lost 4 bases, with 27 bases between them. Germline CDR1 reads SGHDT; CDR2 reads YYEEEE. The CDR3 has 19 residues. CDR3 loop: CASSLFGGQLVGAQYEQYF. The CDR3 DNA is TGTGCCAGCAGCTTGTTCGGGGGGCAGCTGGTGGGCGCACAGTACGAGCAGTACTTC.

V gene TRBV19 combines with J gene TRBJ1-5, with D maybe TRBD1 (5 bases). Between the trimmed V and J ends, which lost 2 bases and 6 bases, there was a span of 17 bases. The CDR3 is 16 residues long. Germline CDR1 reads LNHDA; CDR2 reads SQIVND (reference sequence). The chain's CDR3 is CASSISGLLWGQPQHF. In DNA, the CDR3 is TGTGCCAGTAGTATATCGGGACTCCTATGGGGTCAGCCCCAGCATTTT.

This clone has a single count. The chain is built from TRBV7-2 and TRBJ1-1; D is undetermined. V shed 5 bases and J shed 0 bases, with 7 bases lying between them. Germline V gene sequence: CDR1 SGHTA, CDR2 FQGNSA. This CDR3 is built from 13 residues. As DNA, the CDR3 is TGTGCCAGCAGCCCCTCGGTGAACACTGAAGCTTTCTTT. Residues: CASSPSVNTEAFF. Combining the CDR3 with reference TRBV7-2 and TRBJ1-1 gives the whole variable domain GAGVSQSPSNKVTEKGKDVELRCDPISGHTALYWYRQSLGQGLEFLIYFQGNSAPDKSGLPSDRFSAERTGGSVSTLTIQRTQQEDSAVYLCASSPSVNTEAFFGQGTRLTVV.

The chain couples TRBV7-9 to TRBJ2-3, with 9 bases identical to TRBD1. CDR1 SEHNR and CDR2 FQNEAQ come from the germline V gene (reference sequence). The CDR3 runs 15 residues. Trimming removed 3 bases from V and 3 bases from J; junction bases left unmatched: 4. The CDR3 sequence is CASSLGTGPTDTQYF. The CDR3 nucleotides are TGTGCCAGCAGCTTGGGGACAGGGCCGACAGATACGCAGTATTTT.

CDR3 in amino acids: CASSLSGIADTQYF. The CDR3 nucleotides are TGTGCCAGCAGCTTATCTGGGATCGCAGATACGCAGTATTTT. The J gene is TRBJ2-3, the V gene TRBV7-9; D remains ambiguous. CDR1 SEHNR and CDR2 FQNEAQ come from the germline V gene (reference sequence). This CDR3 spans 14 amino acids. The V end lost 2 bases, the J end lost 4 bases, and 10 bases lay between the germline ends.

This clone was seen a single time. This chain uses TRBV18 with TRBJ2-5; D is tentatively TRBD1 or TRBD2 (6 bases each). This CDR3 comprises 14 residues. Germline V gene lookup returns CDR1 KGHSH and CDR2 LQKENI. V was clipped by 5 bases and J by 7 bases, with 17 bases between them. CDR3: CASSAQRGAGTQYF. The CDR3 coding sequence is TGTGCCAGCTCAGCACAAAGGGGGGCCGGGACCCAGTACTTC. The variable domain in full, completed from reference TRBV18 and TRBJ2-5, reads NAGVMQNPRHLVRRRGQEARLRCSPMKGHSHVYWYRQLPEEGLKFMVYLQKENIIDESGMPKERFSAEFPKEGPSILRIQQVVRGDSAAYFCASSAQRGAGTQYFGPGTRLLVL.

This clone has only a few counts. J is TRBJ1-1 and V is TRBV4-1; D might be TRBD1 (5 bases). The CDR3 is 15 residues long. Trimming removed 2 bases from V and 7 bases from J, with 17 bases in between. Germline assignment: CDR1 MGHRA and CDR2 YSYEKL. The CDR3 DNA sequence: TGCGCCAGCAGCCAACCGATAAGGAGGGACGGTGAAGCTTTCTTT. It specifies CASSQPIRRDGEAFF.

This chain links TRBV13 with TRBJ1-1; D gene ambiguous. CDR1 and CDR2 from the germline V gene are PRHDT and FYEKMQ (reference sequence). The CDR3 is made up of 11 amino acids. V gave up 5 bases and J gave up 0 bases, with 1 base separating them. The CDR3, as DNA: TGTGCCAGCAGCCTGAACACTGAAGCTTTCTTT. It codes for CASSLNTEAFF.

The J gene is TRBJ1-1, the V gene TRBV6-1; D is perhaps TRBD1 (6 bases). The CDR3 loop spans 12 amino acids. Trimming removed 4 bases at V and 11 bases at J, with 14 bases between. Germline-derived CDR1 and CDR2 are MNHNS and SASEGT. The CDR3 region has the DNA TGTGCCAGCAGTGGGGGGGGCCCTGGGGCTTTCTTT. It codes for CASSGGGPGAFF.

This rearrangement joins TRBV6-1 to TRBJ2-1; the match to TRBD2 covers 10 bases. The V gene end was trimmed by 4 bases and the J gene end by 2 bases; junction bases not matched to a gene: 14. Germline lookup yields CDR1 MNHNS and CDR2 SASEGT. This CDR3 is built from 19 residues. The CDR3 sequence is CASSGTRTSGAGAYNEQFF. CDR3 nucleotides: TGTGCCAGCAGTGGAACTCGGACTAGCGGAGCCGGCGCCTACAATGAGCAGTTCTTC.

The chain has TRBV5-1 and TRBJ2-2; TRBD2 agrees at 8 bases. V lost 0 bases, J lost 2 bases, and 3 bases stayed unmatched. The CDR3 is 16 amino acids. CDR1 and CDR2 (germline): SGHRS, YFSETQ. As DNA, the CDR3 is TGCGCCAGCAGCTTGGATCTAGCGGGTAACACCGGGGAGCTGTTTTTT. Residues: CASSLDLAGNTGELFF.

V usage is TRBV5-1 and J usage is TRBJ2-7; the D call may be TRBD1 or TRBD2 (5 bases each). Trimming pared 4 bases from V and 2 bases from J, leaving 19 bases between. The V gene's germline CDR1 is SGHRS and CDR2 YFSETQ. CDR3 length equals 16 residues. CDR3 DNA: TGCGCCAGCAGCAAATCCGGGACCACGTCTCCCTACGAGCAGTACTTC. This gives the protein CASSKSGTTSPYEQYF. Full variable domain (rest looked up from reference TRBV5-1 and TRBJ2-7): KAGVTQTPRYLIKTRGQQVTLSCSPISGHRSVSWYQQTPGQGLQFLFEYFSETQRNKGNFPGRFSGRQFSNSRSEMNVSTLELGDSALYLCASSKSGTTSPYEQYFGPGTRLTVT.

The CDR3 region has the DNA TGCGCCAGCAGCCAAGATCCCCAGGGAATTCAGCCCCAGCATTTT. This encodes CASSQDPQGIQPQHF. The chain has TRBV4-3 and TRBJ1-5, with D perhaps matching TRBD1 (5 bases). Germline assignment: CDR1 LGHNA and CDR2 YSLEER. The CDR3 spans 15 residues. The ends were cut back, 0 bases at V and 6 bases at J, with 12 bases in the middle.

The genes are TRBV30 and TRBJ2-5, with D possibly being TRBD2 (8 bases). Trimming left V 8 bases short and J 5 bases short, with 18 bases between. The CDR3 is 13 residues long. Germline V gives CDR1 GTSNPN, CDR2 SVGIG (reference sequence). This CDR3 is CARGGQGDETQYF. The CDR3, as DNA: TGTGCCCGGGGGGGGCAGGGGGATGAGACCCAGTACTTC.

The chain is built from TRBV18 and TRBJ2-7, with D possibly matching TRBD2 (6 bases). This CDR3 is built from 15 residues. The germline CDR1 and CDR2 sequences are KGHSH and LQKENI. V was shortened by 1 base and J by 3 bases, with 13 bases between the two germline ends. The CDR3 DNA sequence: TGTGCCAGCTCACCACTCGGGACTGTGGGCTACGAGCAGTACTTC. Translation: CASSPLGTVGYEQYF. Full variable domain (outside the CDR3, taken from reference TRBV18 and TRBJ2-7): NAGVMQNPRHLVRRRGQEARLRCSPMKGHSHVYWYRQLPEEGLKFMVYLQKENIIDESGMPKERFSAEFPKEGPSILRIQQVVRGDSAAYFCASSPLGTVGYEQYFGPGTRLTVT.